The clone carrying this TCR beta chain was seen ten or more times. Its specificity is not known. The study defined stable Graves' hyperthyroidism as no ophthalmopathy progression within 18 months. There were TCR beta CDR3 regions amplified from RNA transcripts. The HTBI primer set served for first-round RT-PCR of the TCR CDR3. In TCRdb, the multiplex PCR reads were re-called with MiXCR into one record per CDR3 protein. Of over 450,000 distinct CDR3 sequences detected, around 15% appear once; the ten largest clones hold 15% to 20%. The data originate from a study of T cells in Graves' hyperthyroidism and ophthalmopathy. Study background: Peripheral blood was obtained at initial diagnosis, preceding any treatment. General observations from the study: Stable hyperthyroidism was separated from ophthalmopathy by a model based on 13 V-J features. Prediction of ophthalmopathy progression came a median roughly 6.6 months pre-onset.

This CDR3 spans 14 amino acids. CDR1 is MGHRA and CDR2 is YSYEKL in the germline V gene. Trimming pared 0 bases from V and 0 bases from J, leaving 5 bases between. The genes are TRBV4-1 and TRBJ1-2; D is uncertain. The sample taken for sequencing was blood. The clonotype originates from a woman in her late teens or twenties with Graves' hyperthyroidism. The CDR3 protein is CASSQEGANYGYTF. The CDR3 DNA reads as TGCGCCAGCAGCCAAGAGGGAGCTAACTATGGCTACACCTTC.